This T cell receptor (beta chain) was sequenced during a study of cytomegalovirus exposure and HLA in healthy donors. CDR3 length: 11 amino acids. The V gene's germline CDR1 is SGDLS and CDR2 YYNGEE. Losses at the gene ends were 8 bases for V and 4 bases for J; bases not matched to a gene: 3. This PCR relied on a set of 60 Vbeta primers and 13 Jbeta primers. TCRdb's copy holds only in-frame clones and misses some; the assay was immunoSEQ multiplex PCR. The sample carries around 130,000 clones, 65% to 85% recorded once. V usage is TRBV9 and J usage is TRBJ2-7, with 7 positions matching TRBD1. Sequencing used PBMCs. The receptor's source is a woman between 40 and 55 years old in good health and CMV-seronegative. As DNA, the CDR3 is TGTGCCAGTGGGACAGAATACGAGCAGTACTTC. As protein: CASGTEYEQYF.